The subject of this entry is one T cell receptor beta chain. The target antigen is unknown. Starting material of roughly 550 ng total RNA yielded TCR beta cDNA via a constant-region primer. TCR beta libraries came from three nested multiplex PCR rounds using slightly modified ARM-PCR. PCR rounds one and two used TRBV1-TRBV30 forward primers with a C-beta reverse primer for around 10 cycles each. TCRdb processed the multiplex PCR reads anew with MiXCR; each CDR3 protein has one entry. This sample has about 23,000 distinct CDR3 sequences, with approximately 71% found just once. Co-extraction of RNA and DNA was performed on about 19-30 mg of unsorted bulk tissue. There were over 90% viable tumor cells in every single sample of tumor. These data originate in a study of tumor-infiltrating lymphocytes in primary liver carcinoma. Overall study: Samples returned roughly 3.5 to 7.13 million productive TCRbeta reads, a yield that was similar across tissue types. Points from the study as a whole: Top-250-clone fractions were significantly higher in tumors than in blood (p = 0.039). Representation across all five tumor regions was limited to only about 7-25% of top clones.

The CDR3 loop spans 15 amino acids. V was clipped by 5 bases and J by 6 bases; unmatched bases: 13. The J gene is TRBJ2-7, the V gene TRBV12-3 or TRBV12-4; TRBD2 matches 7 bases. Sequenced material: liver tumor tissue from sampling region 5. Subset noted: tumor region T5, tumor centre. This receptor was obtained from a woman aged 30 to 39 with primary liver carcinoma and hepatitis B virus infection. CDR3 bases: TGTGCCAGCAGTCATGGGCTAGCGGAGCGGGGCGAGCAGTACTTC. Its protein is CASSHGLAERGEQYF.